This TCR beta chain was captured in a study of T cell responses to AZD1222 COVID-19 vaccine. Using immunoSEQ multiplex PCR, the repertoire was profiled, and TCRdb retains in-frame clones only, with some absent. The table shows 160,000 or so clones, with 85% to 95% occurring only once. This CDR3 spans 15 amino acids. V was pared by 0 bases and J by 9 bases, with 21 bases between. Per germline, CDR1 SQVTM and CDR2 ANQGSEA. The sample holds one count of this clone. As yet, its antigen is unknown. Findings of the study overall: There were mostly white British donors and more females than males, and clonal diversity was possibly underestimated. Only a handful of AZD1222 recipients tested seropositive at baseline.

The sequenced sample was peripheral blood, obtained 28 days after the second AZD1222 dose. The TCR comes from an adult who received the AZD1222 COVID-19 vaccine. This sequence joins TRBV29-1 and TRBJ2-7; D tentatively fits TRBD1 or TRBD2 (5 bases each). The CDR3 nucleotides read TGCAGCGTTGAAGATCGGGGAGCAGGGCGGGTACGGCAGTACTTC. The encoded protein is CSVEDRGAGRVRQYF.